This T cell receptor beta chain emerged from a study of T-cell reconstitution after alpha-beta-depleted transplantation in children. Many counts were recorded for this clonotype. V lost 3 bases to trimming and J lost 4 bases; unmatched junction nucleotides: 8. Germline lookup yields CDR1 DFQATT and CDR2 SNEGSKA (reference sequence). The CDR3 covers 16 residues. The TCRbeta library was prepared with unique molecular identifiers. MiXCR was run by TCRdb on the PCR reads, yielding one entry per CDR3 protein. The sample holds roughly 200,000 distinct CDR3 sequences, about 14% seen once. This sample comprised PBMCs from the stem cell graft donor, obtained from the stem cell graft. The chain recombines TRBV20-1 with TRBJ2-1, with TRBD2 identical over 11 bases. This sequence originates from a human donor who donated a stem cell graft to a child with acute lymphoblastic leukemia. CDR3 nucleotides: TGCAGTGCTAGTGTAGCGGGAGGGCCCTTTTACAATGAGCAGTTCTTC. Protein: CSASVAGGPFYNEQFF.